The 25 T cell receptor beta chains listed next were all sequenced from one sample in a study of T cells in Graves' hyperthyroidism and ophthalmopathy. Amplification targeted TCR beta CDR3 regions from RNA transcripts. HTBI primers drove first-round RT-PCR of the TCR CDR3. TCRdb called the multiplex PCR reads again in MiXCR, with one record for every CDR3 protein. Found here are some 560,000 distinct CDR3 sequences, 15% to 18% of them singletons; the top ten hold around 6.6%. Sequencing used blood. All receptors come from a woman younger than 45 with Graves' hyperthyroidism.

J is TRBJ1-2 and V is TRBV9; TRBD1 agrees at 7 bases. The CDR3 consists of 14 residues. The germline CDR1 and CDR2 sequences are SGDLS and YYNGEE. The V and J ends lost 2 bases and 3 bases, in that order; junction bases with no gene match: 4. The CDR3 nucleotides read TGTGCCAGCAGCGTGGGCAGGGGGTACTATGGCTACACCTTC. It is translated as CASSVGRGYYGYTF.

The chain employs TRBV3-1 and TRBJ2-3; the match to TRBD2 covers 10 bases. The germline V gene encodes CDR1 LGHDT and CDR2 YNNKEL (reference sequence). The V gene end was trimmed by 8 bases and the J gene end by 0 bases; junction bases not matched to a gene: 20. This CDR3 contains 20 residues. CDR3 sequence reads: CASSPVRTSGDRTSTDTQYF. The CDR3, as DNA: TGTGCCAGCTCACCAGTCCGGACTAGCGGAGATCGTACTAGCACAGATACGCAGTATTTT.

The table lists this clonotype with many counts. The chain combines TRBV12-3 or TRBV12-4 with TRBJ2-7; perhaps TRBD2 as D (6 bases). The CDR3 sequence is 13 residues long. Deletions cut 6 bases from V and 3 bases from J, with 12 bases between. The CDR3 loop is CASSRGINYEQYF. The CDR3 nucleotides read TGTGCCAGCAGCCGCGGGATCAACTACGAGCAGTACTTC.

This clonotype was seen at least ten times. The chain has TRBV6-2 or TRBV6-3 and TRBJ1-6, with D possibly matching TRBD1 (5 bases). V lost 4 bases and J lost 8, with 18 bases in between. The germline V gene encodes CDR1 MNHEY and CDR2 SVGEGT. CDR3 length equals 16 residues. DNA for the CDR3: TGTGCCAGCAGTTCCGACGAGACAGCAAACTATTCACCCCTCCACTTT. Protein sequence: CASSSDETANYSPLHF.

The chain couples TRBV20-1 to TRBJ2-1; 9 bases match TRBD1. J was trimmed by 9 bases and V by 1 base; bases with no gene match: 4. CDR1 DFQATT and CDR2 SNEGSKA come from the germline V gene (reference sequence). The CDR3 has 13 residues. CDR3 amino acids: CSARGTGVAEQFF. CDR3 coding DNA: TGCAGTGCTAGAGGGACAGGGGTTGCTGAGCAGTTCTTC.

This clonotype was observed at least ten times. This chain uses TRBV7-3 with TRBJ2-7; D possibly corresponds to TRBD1 (7 bases). V was cut by 4 bases and J by 6 bases, with 16 bases left in between. The CDR3 length is 14 residues. Germline V gives CDR1 SGHTA, CDR2 FQGTGA. The CDR3 loop is CASSSGLSGGEQYF. The CDR3 DNA follows: TGTGCCAGCAGCTCGGGACTCTCAGGGGGCGAGCAGTACTTC.

This clonotype was counted a single time. CDR3 loop: CASSRMYPGATDITYGYTF. The CDR3 bases are TGTGCCAGCAGTCGAATGTACCCCGGTGCCACAGACATAACTTATGGCTACACCTTC. V usage is TRBV28 and J usage is TRBJ1-2; D not certain. V lost 5 bases and J 5 bases, leaving 30 bases between the germline ends. The CDR3 is 19 residues long. Germline CDR1 and CDR2: MDHEN and SYDVKM.

The chain recombines TRBV12-3 or TRBV12-4 with TRBJ2-7; D may be TRBD2 (5 bases). The germline V and J ends were trimmed by 5 bases and 9 bases, with 17 bases remaining between them. This CDR3 has 13 residues. The CDR3 DNA sequence: TGTGCCAGCAGTACCCCCCCGGGGTCCGGGCAGTACTTC. Protein: CASSTPPGSGQYF.

This clonotype was picked up a small number of times. The chain carries TRBV27 and TRBJ2-2, with no clear D. The CDR3 consists of 15 residues. Trimming took off 2 bases at V and 10 bases at J, with 17 bases between the two ends. The germline V gene has CDR1 MNHEY and CDR2 SMNVEV (reference sequence). CDR3 residues: CASSLVRTVNSELFF. In DNA form, the CDR3 reads TGTGCCAGCAGTTTAGTTCGAACAGTAAACTCGGAGCTGTTTTTT.

This clonotype was recorded at least ten times. V is TRBV7-2 and J is TRBJ2-1, with 13 bases matching TRBD2. This CDR3 contains 16 residues. In germline, CDR1 is SGHTA, CDR2 FQGNSA. Trimming cost V 5 bases and J 8 bases; bases outside gene matches: 9. CDR3 DNA sequence: TGTGCCAGCAGCCATCGGACTAGCGGGAGTCTCGATGAGCAGTTCTTC. Translated, it gives CASSHRTSGSLDEQFF.

The genes are TRBV27 and TRBJ1-1, with 9 bases lining up with TRBD1. The length of the CDR3 is 13 residues. The V segment lost 5 bases and the J segment 14 bases; nucleotides outside the gene matches: 12. In germline, CDR1 is MNHEY, CDR2 SMNVEV (reference sequence). The CDR3 nucleotides read TGTGCCAGCAGTCAGAACCGGGACAGGGCCTGGTTCTTT. Translating it yields CASSQNRDRAWFF.

In this sample, this clonotype turned up many times. The rearrangement uses TRBV10-3 and TRBJ2-5; D is possibly TRBD1 (5 bases). The CDR3 contains 12 residues. Trimming removed 8 bases at V and 0 bases at J, with 7 bases between. CDR1 and CDR2 from the germline V gene are ENHRY and SYGVKD. CDR3: CAISDNQETQYF. The CDR3 nucleotides are TGTGCCATCTCGGACAACCAAGAGACCCAGTACTTC.

This clonotype occurred many times. This chain joins TRBV6-1 and TRBJ2-7, with a weak D call TRBD1 (6 bases). V lost 1 base and J 1 base, leaving 11 bases between the germline ends. Germline CDR1 is MNHNS and CDR2 is SASEGT. The CDR3 sequence is 15 residues long. The CDR3 is CASSEVRQGSYEQYF. CDR3 DNA sequence: TGTGCCAGCAGTGAAGTCCGTCAGGGGTCCTACGAGCAGTACTTC.

A few counts support this clonotype. V is TRBV20-1 and J is TRBJ1-6; D unclear. The ends were cut back, 0 bases at V and 5 bases at J, with 8 bases in the middle. The CDR3 runs to 14 residues. Germline-derived CDR1 and CDR2 are DFQATT and SNEGSKA (reference sequence). DNA of the CDR3: TGCAGTGCTAGAGAACAGAAAGATAATTCACCCCTCCACTTT. Its protein is CSAREQKDNSPLHF.

This clonotype came up a few times. The genes are TRBV2 and TRBJ1-2; TRBD1 aligns across 8 bases. Germline values: CDR1 SNHLY, CDR2 FYNNEI. V trimming: 6 bases; J trimming: 8 bases; junction bases outside the gene matches: 17. CDR3 size: 16 residues. The CDR3 spells CASSRKLTGDLGGYTF. As DNA, the CDR3 is TGTGCCAGCAGCCGGAAGCTGACAGGGGATTTGGGAGGCTACACCTTC.

The chain employs TRBV5-1 and TRBJ2-2; unclear D gene. V was trimmed by 0 bases and J by 6 bases, leaving 9 bases between them. The germline CDR1 and CDR2 sequences are SGHRS and YFSETQ. This CDR3 is 14 amino acids long. For the CDR3, the DNA is TGCGCCAGCAGCTTGGCCGGCACCCCCGGGGAGCTGTTTTTT. Protein product: CASSLAGTPGELFF.

This clonotype was counted at least ten times. The chain combines TRBV5-1 with TRBJ2-1; TRBD2 matches at 11 bases. CDR3 length equals 14 residues. The V gene's germline CDR1 is SGHRS and CDR2 YFSETQ. Trimming removed 7 bases from V and 7 bases from J; junction bases left unmatched: 7. In DNA, the CDR3 is TGCGCCAGCTACATAGCGGGAGGGGGGAATGAGCAGTTCTTC. It specifies CASYIAGGGNEQFF.

This clonotype appeared many times. V usage is TRBV7-2 and J usage is TRBJ1-6, with D maybe TRBD1 (5 bases). With 1 base removed from V and 10 bases from J, the gap between germline ends came to 11 bases. In germline, CDR1 is SGHTA, CDR2 FQGNSA. The CDR3 length is 14 residues. The CDR3 sequence is CASSLVGELSPLHF. As DNA, the CDR3 is TGTGCCAGCAGCTTAGTAGGGGAACTATCACCCCTCCACTTT.

There are a few counts of this clonotype. As DNA, the CDR3 is TGCAGTGCTAGAGATCTAGCGGGAGGGCCGGGAGAGACCCAGTACTTC. It encodes CSARDLAGGPGETQYF. The chain links TRBV20-1 to TRBJ2-5; 12 nucleotides agree with TRBD2. The germline V gene encodes CDR1 DFQATT and CDR2 SNEGSKA (reference sequence). There are 16 residues in the CDR3. V shed 0 bases, J shed 4 bases, and the junction held 6 bases outside the gene matches.

This chain uses TRBV5-5 with TRBJ1-5, with D uncertain. The CDR3 is 15 residues long. In germline, CDR1 is SGHKS, CDR2 YYEKEE (reference sequence). Trimming took 1 base from V and 5 from J, leaving 13 bases between them. DNA for the CDR3: TGTGCCAGCAGCTTGCGGTCCGGTCGTGATCAGCCCCAGCATTTT. It specifies CASSLRSGRDQPQHF.

This clonotype was counted ten times or more. The V call is TRBV3-1, the J call TRBJ1-1; D not resolved. This CDR3 is 14 amino acids long. CDR1 is LGHDT and CDR2 is YNNKEL in the germline V gene (reference sequence). Trimming took 1 base from V and 1 from J, leaving 7 bases between them. CDR3 in amino acids: CASSQVSGNTEAFF. The DNA for the CDR3 is TGTGCCAGCAGCCAAGTCTCAGGGAACACTGAAGCTTTCTTT. The whole variable domain, filled in from reference TRBV3-1 and TRBJ1-1, reads DTAVSQTPKYLVTQMGNDKSIKCEQNLGHDTMYWYKQDSKKFLKIMFSYNNKELIINETVPNRFSPKSPDKAHLNLHINSLELGDSAVYFCASSQVSGNTEAFFGQGTRLTVV.

The chain uses TRBV20-1 and TRBJ2-3; 12 nucleotides agree with TRBD2. The CDR3 spans 17 residues. With 0 bases clipped from V and 6 bases from J, the junction kept 10 bases outside the gene matches. Germline CDR1 and CDR2: DFQATT and SNEGSKA (reference sequence). This CDR3 is CSARERTSGMLADTQYF. The CDR3 DNA reads TGCAGTGCTAGAGAACGGACTAGCGGGATGTTGGCTGATACGCAGTATTTT.

In its sample, this clonotype was seen many times. The chain carries TRBV7-2 and TRBJ2-3, with 7 bases lining up with TRBD2. This CDR3 has 15 residues. V was clipped by 2 bases and J by 5 bases; unmatched bases: 7. The germline gives CDR1 SGHTA, CDR2 FQGNSA. The CDR3 region has the DNA TGTGCCAGCAGCTTAACGGGCTCGGGGGGAGATACGCAGTATTTT. Its protein product is CASSLTGSGGDTQYF.

The chain recombines TRBV12-3 or TRBV12-4 with TRBJ1-5, with D perhaps matching TRBD1 (5 bases). This CDR3 is built from 14 residues. V lost 6 bases and J lost 7, with 16 bases in between. The CDR3 region has the DNA TGTGCCAGCAGCGCTCAGGGTTCACAGCAGCCCCAGCATTTT. Residues: CASSAQGSQQPQHF.

This clonotype was seen at least ten times. The V and J genes are TRBV27 and TRBJ2-7; D gene ambiguous. The V end lost 8 bases, the J end lost 7 bases, and 9 bases lay between the germline ends. Germline V gives CDR1 MNHEY, CDR2 SMNVEV (reference sequence). This CDR3 is 10 amino acids long. The CDR3: CASGPREQYF. DNA of the CDR3: TGTGCCAGCGGACCGAGAGAGCAGTACTTC.